The 19 T cell receptor beta chains presented below share a single source sample, sequenced in a study of post-analysis software for immune sequencing data. These TCRs are of unknown antigen specificity. Points from the study as a whole: TRBV5-6, TRBV5-1 and TRBV20-1 belonged to a set of about five TRBV segments that were more frequent in patients than controls.

The TCR beta cDNA libraries contained unique molecular identifiers. In TCRdb, the PCR reads were re-called with MiXCR into one record per CDR3 protein. The sample has 750,000 to 900,000 distinct CDR3 sequences, about half seen once. The sample comprised blood. Receptor source: a girl aged 5 to 17 with multiple sclerosis.

The chain uses TRBV12-3 or TRBV12-4 and TRBJ1-6, with D possibly matching TRBD1 (6 bases). CDR3 length: 13 residues. Trimming shortened V by 1 base and J by 9 bases, and 7 bases separated the two germline ends. For the CDR3, the DNA is TGTGCCAGCAGTTTAGTAGGGGGTTCACCCCTCCACTTT. This gives the protein CASSLVGGSPLHF.

The DNA of the CDR3 is TGTGCCAGCAGTCGCCTATTAAGATACAATGAGCAGTTCTTC. Amino acids: CASSRLLRYNEQFF. The chain uses TRBV27 and TRBJ2-1; the D is unclear. This CDR3 is 14 amino acids long. Germline assignment: CDR1 MNHEY and CDR2 SMNVEV (reference sequence). V was trimmed by 5 bases and J by 4 bases, leaving 12 bases between them.

This clonotype was counted only a few times. V is TRBV28 and J is TRBJ2-3; D is undetermined. V was pared by 3 bases and J by 4 bases, with 14 bases between. Germline V lookup: CDR1 MDHEN, CDR2 SYDVKM. The CDR3 sequence is 15 residues long. CDR3 sequence: CASSFLTRAADTQYF. DNA of the CDR3: TGTGCCAGCAGTTTCCTGACTCGGGCGGCAGATACGCAGTATTTT.

This clonotype turned up a few times. V gene TRBV29-1 combines with J gene TRBJ1-1; 7 positions match TRBD1. The CDR3 covers 14 residues. V was pared by 6 bases and J by 0 bases, with 7 bases of the junction left unmatched. The germline CDR1 and CDR2 sequences are SQVTM and ANQGSEA. The CDR3 region has the DNA TGCAGCGTGGGCGGGGGACAGCTGAACACTGAAGCTTTCTTT. It encodes CSVGGGQLNTEAFF. The whole variable domain, filled in from reference TRBV29-1 and TRBJ1-1, reads SAVISQKPSRDICQRGTSLTIQCQVDSQVTMMFWYRQQPGQSLTLIATANQGSEATYESGFVIDKFPISRPNLTFSTLTVSNMSPEDSSIYLCSVGGGQLNTEAFFGQGTRLTVV.

This clonotype has only a few counts. The chain uses TRBV5-1 and TRBJ2-5; the match to TRBD2 covers 7 bases. V shed 3 bases, J shed 11 bases, and the junction held 4 bases outside the gene matches. CDR1 SGHRS and CDR2 YFSETQ come from the germline V gene. This CDR3 region has 11 residues. The CDR3 nucleotides are TGCGCCAGCAGCTGGGGGGGACTGCAGTACTTC. Protein product: CASSWGGLQYF. The full variable domain, completed using reference TRBV5-1 and TRBJ2-5, is KAGVTQTPRYLIKTRGQQVTLSCSPISGHRSVSWYQQTPGQGLQFLFEYFSETQRNKGNFPGRFSGRQFSNSRSEMNVSTLELGDSALYLCASSWGGLQYFGPGTRLLVL.

This chain connects TRBV10-3 to TRBJ1-1; D call uncertain. Germline V gives CDR1 ENHRY, CDR2 SYGVKD. The CDR3 extends over 12 amino acids. The DNA for the CDR3 is TGTGCTGCCGGACGTCTGGACACTGAAGCTTTCTTT. Protein sequence: CAAGRLDTEAFF.

This clonotype appeared a few times. The genes are TRBV20-1 and TRBJ2-7, with TRBD2 matching over 15 bases. The CDR3 has 16 amino acids. Trimming cost V 1 base and J 5 bases; bases outside gene matches: 6. Germline lookup yields CDR1 DFQATT and CDR2 SNEGSKA (reference sequence). CDR3 coding DNA: TGCAGTGCTAGAGGTGGACTAGCGGGAGGGTTCCACGAGCAGTACTTC. It codes for CSARGGLAGGFHEQYF.

The chain employs TRBV24-1 and TRBJ1-2, with D unresolved. Trimming shortened V by 4 bases and J by 10 bases, and 12 bases separated the two germline ends. This CDR3 region has 12 residues. The germline V gene has CDR1 KGHDR and CDR2 SFDVKD. The CDR3 sequence: CATSDPGGVYTF. The CDR3 region has the DNA TGTGCCACCAGTGACCCGGGAGGCGTCTACACCTTC.

The chain links TRBV12-3 or TRBV12-4 to TRBJ2-7; D ambiguous. There are 14 residues in the CDR3. The germline V and J ends were trimmed by 6 bases and 0 bases, with 12 bases remaining between them. This CDR3 is CASRAWFSSYEQYF. CDR3 DNA: TGTGCCAGCAGGGCCTGGTTCAGCTCCTACGAGCAGTACTTC.

This clonotype has at least ten counts. The chain combines TRBV6-6 with TRBJ1-1, with 8 bases aligning to TRBD1. The CDR3 length is 13 residues. Per germline, CDR1 MNHNY and CDR2 SVGAGI (reference sequence). The V and J ends lost 6 bases and 5 bases, in that order; junction bases with no gene match: 5. In DNA form, the CDR3 reads TGTGCCAGCAGCTACAGGGGGGGGACTGAAGCTTTCTTT. Amino acids: CASSYRGGTEAFF.

The chain is built from TRBV6-5 and TRBJ2-1, with 7 bases matching TRBD2. In germline, CDR1 is MNHEY, CDR2 SVGAGI. The trim removed 4 bases at V and 2 bases at J, leaving 11 bases unmatched. The length of the CDR3 is 17 residues. CDR3 DNA: TGTGCCAGCAGTTGGGGTACTAGCGCCCGGGCCTACAATGAGCAGTTCTTC. Residues: CASSWGTSARAYNEQFF.

A note on this clonotype: Relative to the germline gene, one junction end is altered; a read error may explain this. The chain carries TRBV9 and TRBJ1-2; TRBD1 is a possible D gene (6 bases). The CDR3 covers 12 residues. The germline CDR1 and CDR2 sequences are SGDLS and YYNGEE. Here the CDR3 DNA reads TGTGCCGGCAGCCCCGACAGGTGGGGCTACACCTTC. It codes for CAGSPDRWGYTF.

The genes are TRBV4-1 and TRBJ2-1, with 11 bases fitting TRBD2. The CDR3 has 20 residues. CDR1 MGHRA and CDR2 YSYEKL come from the germline V gene. V shed 6 bases, J shed 6 bases, and the junction held 22 bases outside the gene matches. Here the CDR3 reads CASRPDRGVGLAGGLNEQFF. Here the CDR3 DNA reads TGCGCCAGCAGACCCGACAGGGGGGTCGGGCTAGCGGGAGGACTCAATGAGCAGTTCTTC.

The rearrangement uses TRBV5-1 and TRBJ2-1, with a weak D call TRBD2 (5 bases). CDR1 is SGHRS and CDR2 is YFSETQ in the germline V gene. CDR3 size: 15 residues. V was cut by 4 bases and J by 5 bases, with 16 bases left in between. CDR3 region: CASSAGLSFDNEQFF. In nucleotides, the CDR3 is TGCGCCAGCAGCGCGGGCCTCTCCTTTGACAATGAGCAGTTCTTC.

In its sample, this clonotype was seen once. This chain links TRBV20-1 with TRBJ2-4; 8 bases are shared with TRBD2. V gave up 1 base and J gave up 3 bases; unmatched junction bases: 17. The CDR3 spans 19 residues. The germline V gene has CDR1 DFQATT and CDR2 SNEGSKA (reference sequence). The CDR3 DNA reads as TGCAGTGCTAGAGGTGACGGGAGGGTACCCACCCCTATCAAAAACATTCAGTACTTC. This codes for CSARGDGRVPTPIKNIQYF.

This clonotype showed up just a few times. The J gene is TRBJ2-7, the V gene TRBV20-1; 8 bases line up with TRBD1. The CDR3 runs 15 residues. The germline gives CDR1 DFQATT, CDR2 SNEGSKA (reference sequence). Trimming cost V 0 bases and J 2 bases; bases outside gene matches: 6. As DNA, the CDR3 is TGCAGTGCTAGAGATTTCGGGACAGGACCCTACGAGCAGTACTTC. The encoded protein is CSARDFGTGPYEQYF.

This clonotype was observed a few times. This chain connects TRBV4-2 to TRBJ2-3; 12 nucleotides agree with TRBD2. The CDR3 covers 17 residues. Germline V gene data show CDR1 as LGHNA and CDR2 as YNFKEQ. Germline trimming cut 0 bases from V and 4 bases from J; bases unmatched to any gene: 5. CDR3 amino acids: CASSQERLAGDADTQYF. CDR3 DNA: TGTGCCAGCAGCCAAGAAAGACTAGCGGGAGATGCAGATACGCAGTATTTT.

The V call is TRBV14, the J call TRBJ1-1; no clear D. Trimming cost V 2 bases and J 1 base, with 2 bases left between them. CDR1 is SGHDN and CDR2 is FVKESK in the germline V gene. The CDR3 runs 12 residues. The CDR3 DNA is TGTGCCAGCAGCCAATGGAACACTGAAGCTTTCTTT. It codes for CASSQWNTEAFF.

The chain couples TRBV18 to TRBJ2-7, with D perhaps assigned TRBD1 or TRBD2 (5 bases each). Trimming left V 3 bases short and J 4 bases short, with 22 bases between. Germline V gives CDR1 KGHSH, CDR2 LQKENI. The CDR3 contains 17 residues. In DNA form, the CDR3 reads TGTGCCAGCTCACCGACCGGACTGTTCTCCCCAGGGTACGAGCAGTACTTC. It yields the protein CASSPTGLFSPGYEQYF.